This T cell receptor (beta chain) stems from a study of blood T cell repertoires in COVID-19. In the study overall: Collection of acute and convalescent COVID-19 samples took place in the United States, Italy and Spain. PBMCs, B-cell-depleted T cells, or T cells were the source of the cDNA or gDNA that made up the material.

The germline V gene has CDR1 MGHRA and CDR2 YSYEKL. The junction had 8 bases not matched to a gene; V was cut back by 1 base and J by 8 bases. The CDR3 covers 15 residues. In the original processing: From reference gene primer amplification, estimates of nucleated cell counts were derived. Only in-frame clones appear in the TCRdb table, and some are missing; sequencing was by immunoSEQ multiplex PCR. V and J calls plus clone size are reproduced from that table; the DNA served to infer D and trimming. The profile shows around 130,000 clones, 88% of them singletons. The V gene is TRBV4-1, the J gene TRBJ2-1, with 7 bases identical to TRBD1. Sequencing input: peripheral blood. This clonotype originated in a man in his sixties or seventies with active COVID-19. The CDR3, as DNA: TGCGCCAGCAGCCAAGTGTTAAGGGGGCTGGATGAGCAGTTCTTC. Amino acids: CASSQVLRGLDEQFF.